The text below deals with one TCR beta chain. A second PCR, run for about 7 to 11 cycles, used a sample-barcoded 5' primer plus a J-beta primer mix. Each cDNA molecule was tagged by a template-switch adaptor that had 12 random nucleotides. Each CDR3 protein gets one entry after TCRdb re-called the 5' RACE reads with MiXCR. Of about 1,400,000 distinct CDR3 sequences in the sample, 55% to 75% were seen once. The CDR3 is 13 residues long. In germline, CDR1 is SGHVS, CDR2 FQNEAQ. Germline trimming cut 5 bases from V and 7 bases from J; bases unmatched to any gene: 3. The sample belongs to a study of blood T cells in healthy people across ages. Healthy Caucasian individuals from Russia aged about 6 to 95 were enrolled as donors. Each sample had at least 6.5 million PBMCs isolated.

The V gene is TRBV7-8, the J gene TRBJ2-1; 9 bases line up with TRBD1. The clonotype comes from a man aged 18 to 30 in good health. Sequencing input: blood. The CDR3 sequence: CASSAQGANEQFF. CDR3 DNA sequence: TGTGCCAGCAGCGCACAGGGGGCTAATGAGCAGTTCTTC. The variable domain in full, with the rest retrieved from reference TRBV7-8 and TRBJ2-1, is GAGVSQSPRYKVAKRGQDVALRCDPISGHVSLFWYQQALGQGPEFLTYFQNEAQLDKSGLPSDRFFAERPEGSVSTLKIQRTQQEDSAVYLCASSAQGANEQFFGPGTRLTVL.